The entry below describes one TCR beta chain. Its specificity is unknown. This sample is drawn from a study of shared clonotypes between healthy human individuals. Study findings and constraints: An effect of sequencing depth on clonotype sharing among donors was expected. The sharing of 4% to 5.5% of naive CD4 clonotypes was seen across a handful of donors.

This table comes from immunoSEQ multiplex PCR, and its TCRdb copy is limited to in-frame clones, with some not included. Of about 1.1 million clones listed, 75% to 80% are singletons. Trimming took 4 bases from V and 5 from J, leaving 18 bases between them. This CDR3 contains 15 residues. Germline V gene sequence: CDR1 SGDLS, CDR2 YYNGEE. Input material: memory CD4+ T cells from PBMCs. Subset reported: CD45RA-negative fraction. The V gene is TRBV9, the J gene TRBJ2-5; D not certain. The TCR originated in a man aged 18 to 35 in good health. Some clones in this sample may be carry-over from other donors' samples. CDR3 loop: CASSPPIIGWETQYF. The CDR3 DNA is TGTGCCAGCAGCCCCCCCATAATAGGGTGGGAGACCCAGTACTTC. The full variable domain, completed using reference TRBV9 and TRBJ2-5, is DSGVTQTPKHLITATGQRVTLRCSPRSGDLSVYWYQQSLDQGLQFLIQYYNGEERAKGNILERFSAQQFPDLHSELNLSSLELGDSALYFCASSPPIIGWETQYFGPGTRLLVL.